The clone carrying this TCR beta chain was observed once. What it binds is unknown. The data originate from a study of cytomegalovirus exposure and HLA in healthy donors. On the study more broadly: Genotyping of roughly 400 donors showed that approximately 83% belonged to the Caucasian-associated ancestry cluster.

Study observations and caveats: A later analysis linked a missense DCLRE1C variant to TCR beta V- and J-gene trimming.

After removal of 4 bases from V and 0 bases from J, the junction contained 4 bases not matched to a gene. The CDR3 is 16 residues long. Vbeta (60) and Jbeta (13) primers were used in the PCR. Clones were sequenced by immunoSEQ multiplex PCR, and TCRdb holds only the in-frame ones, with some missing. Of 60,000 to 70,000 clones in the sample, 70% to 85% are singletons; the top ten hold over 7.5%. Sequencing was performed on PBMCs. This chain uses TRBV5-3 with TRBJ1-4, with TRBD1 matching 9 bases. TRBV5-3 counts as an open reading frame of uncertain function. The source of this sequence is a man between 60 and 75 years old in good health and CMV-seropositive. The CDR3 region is CARSPGQGTTNEKLFF. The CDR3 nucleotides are TGTGCCAGAAGCCCGGGACAGGGAACAACTAATGAAAAACTGTTTTTT.